This T cell receptor beta chain derives from a study of T cells and copy number aberrations in small-cell lung cancer (dated by TCRdb to about 2021). Study-wide context: Whole-exome sequencing of the same tumor regions was paired with TCR repertoire sequencing so that T cell metrics could be related to mutations and copy number aberrations. Tumor TCR data existed for roughly 16 patients, and 14 patients had TCR data from both tumor tissue and normal tissue. The investigation overall reported the following: The study was limited by a small sample size because surgical resection is uncommon in small-cell lung cancer, and validation of the findings is required. Tumor T-cell density, richness and clonality were negatively correlated with higher copy number aberration burden. The TCR repertoire was highly heterogeneous across regions: about 79.9-97.7% of clones were restricted to a single region, a lower overlap than in localized NSCLC. Compared with adjacent lung tissue, tumors showed lower T-cell density, richness and clonality, although the density difference was not significant. All specimens were formalin-fixed paraffin-embedded tissue, which is known to introduce sequencing artifacts.

From a lookup of the germline V gene (reference sequence), CDR1 and CDR2 are DFQATT and SNEGSKA. The CDR3 sequence holds 11 residues, the cysteine and phenylalanine included. This entry keeps only the CDR3 DNA: 33 bases, framed from base 1. A distance of 13 bases separates the germline ends of V and J, which lose 6 bases and 10 bases respectively. Patients with limited-stage small-cell lung cancer who underwent surgical resection in Hangzhou, China, between the late 2000s and the early 2020s were included as donors. All donors were treated with upfront surgery without preoperative chemotherapy or radiotherapy, and immunotherapy was not given to any donor before or after surgery. In the sequenced cohort of about 18 patients, every patient was either a smoker or a heavy second-hand smoker. Three regions were collected from each tumor FFPE block by a grid approach so that spatial heterogeneity of the primary tumors was represented. Tumor regions were macrodissected to enrich malignant cells, and only regions expected to yield at least 150 ng DNA were selected. The study used multi-region TCR-beta sequencing of resected limited-stage small-cell lung cancers together with tumor-adjacent lung tissue to characterize T cell repertoire heterogeneity. The AllPrep DNA/RNA FFPE Kit (Qiagen) was used to extract genomic DNA from the FFPE tissue.

Notes on this clone: No antigen is known for it. No much larger clone exists at a distance of one base, and base qualities are not known.

The immunoSEQ hsTCRB Kit, with multiplexed V- and J-gene primers, was used to amplify TCR-beta CDR3 regions from genomic DNA. Unique DNA barcodes were added in a second PCR, and the samples were pooled together with one negative control and one positive control. Sequencing of the pooled TCR-beta libraries was performed on an Illumina MiSeq using a 150-cycle paired-end protocol. Turning to the authors' computational methods: Raw sequencing data were processed by Adaptive Biotechnologies into a report containing normalized, annotated TCR-beta repertoires. T-cell density was calculated by normalizing TCR-beta templates to usable DNA, with usable DNA estimated through amplification of housekeeping genes. Richness was defined as the count of unique rearrangements, and clonality was defined as 1 minus Pielou's evenness. Three measures quantified intratumor TCR heterogeneity between regions: the Jaccard index, the Morisita overlap index, and the proportion of shared top-20 clonotypes. In its TCRdb copy, this immuneACCESS table keeps in-frame sequences only and misses some clones. Where compared with another copy, unresolved V genes explain less than half of these, and the others have no known cause. V and J calls and clone size follow that table, whereas D and trimming were derived from the DNA. The sample records around 530 clones, roughly nine tenths of which are singletons. The leading ten clones occupy roughly 2.7% of the sample.

Sequencing was carried out using tumor tissue. This chain is built from TRBV20-1 and TRBJ2-1; the D gene is perhaps TRBD1, on 6 matching bases. The origin of this receptor is a man in his 60s with small cell lung cancer. The bases read TGCAGTGCCACACCTGGACAGGAGCAGTTCTTC. This encodes CSATPGQEQFF.